This TCR beta chain was identified during a study of shared clonotypes between healthy human individuals. Some clones are missing from TCRdb's copy, which holds only in-frame ones; the method was immunoSEQ multiplex PCR. Of around 2.1 million clones listed, under 95% are singletons. Naive CD8 cells comprised CD45RO-negative, CCR7-positively selected cells, excluding terminally differentiated effector memory CD45RA+ cells. With V trimmed by 5 bases and J by 2 bases, 14 bases remained unmatched. Germline CDR1 and CDR2: LNHDA and SQIVND (reference sequence). The CDR3 contains 17 residues. The clonotype comes from a man aged 18 to 30 in good health. Some clones in this sample may be carry-over from other donors' samples. The sample consisted of naive CD8+ T cells from PBMCs. The chain uses TRBV19 and TRBJ1-2, with TRBD1 identical over 7 bases. CDR3 sequence (DNA): TGTGCCAGTAGTCCCGTAGGGATGGGGACAGCCAACTATGGCTACACCTTC. It encodes CASSPVGMGTANYGYTF.